This is a list of T cell receptor beta chains from one sample in a study of T cells in Graves' hyperthyroidism and ophthalmopathy. In TCRdb, the multiplex PCR reads were re-called with MiXCR into one record per CDR3 protein. The sample has a few hundred thousand distinct CDR3 sequences, roughly 15% seen once. Sequenced sample: blood. All receptors derive from a woman aged 25 to 45 with Graves' ophthalmopathy. Both conserved end residues are part of each CDR3. Fields, in order: clone size, D gene, J gene, V gene, CDR3 DNA, CDR3 protein. A D gene is named only where the DNA matches it firmly. A row's size may be missing; if present it is once, few, many or a size class.

abundance: many
d_gene: TRBD2
j_gene: TRBJ2-3
v_gene: TRBV7-8
CDR3nt: TGTGCCAGCAGCTTGACTAGCCGAAACACAGATACGCAGTATTTT
CDR3aa: CASSLTSRNTDTQYF

abundance: .
d_gene: .
j_gene: TRBJ2-3
v_gene: TRBV5-1
CDR3nt: TGCGCCAGCACCCTAGGCAGTCCCACAGATACGCAGTATTTT
CDR3aa: CASTLGSPTDTQYF

abundance: many
d_gene: TRBD1
j_gene: TRBJ1-1
v_gene: TRBV30
CDR3nt: TGTGCCTGGGGACAGGCCACTGAAGCTTTCTTT
CDR3aa: CAWGQATEAFF

abundance: few
d_gene: TRBD2
j_gene: TRBJ2-3
v_gene: TRBV7-8
CDR3nt: TGTGCCAGCAACCGGGCGGGAGCGGACACAGATACGCAGTATTTT
CDR3aa: CASNRAGADTDTQYF

abundance: .
d_gene: .
j_gene: TRBJ2-1
v_gene: TRBV4-2
CDR3nt: TGTGCCAGCAGCCAAGATTGGGCCAACGATTACAATGAGCAGTTCTTC
CDR3aa: CASSQDWANDYNEQFF

abundance: few
d_gene: TRBD2
j_gene: TRBJ2-2
v_gene: TRBV5-4
CDR3nt: TGTGCCAGCAGCTCCGGGACTAGCGGGAGATCCAGGGAGCTGTTTTTT
CDR3aa: CASSSGTSGRSRELFF

abundance: .
d_gene: .
j_gene: TRBJ1-1
v_gene: TRBV12-3/TRBV12-4
CDR3nt: TGTGCCAGCAGTTTCAGGATTGGCACTGAAGCTTTCTTT
CDR3aa: CASSFRIGTEAFF

abundance: .
d_gene: .
j_gene: TRBJ2-7
v_gene: TRBV29-1
CDR3nt: TGCAGCGGTGGTGCAGGGGCCCAATACGAGCAGTACTTC
CDR3aa: CSGGAGAQYEQYF

abundance: .
d_gene: .
j_gene: TRBJ2-6
v_gene: TRBV7-9
CDR3nt: TGTGCCAGCAGCAGTGGGGGCAAGGGAAGTTCTGGGGCCAACGTCCTGACTTTC
CDR3aa: CASSSGGKGSSGANVLTF

abundance: .
d_gene: TRBD1
j_gene: TRBJ2-5
v_gene: TRBV24-1
CDR3nt: TGTGCCACCAGCCAACGACCGGGACAGGGAAAGGCAGAGACCCAGTACTTC
CDR3aa: CATSQRPGQGKAETQYF

abundance: many
d_gene: TRBD1
j_gene: TRBJ1-2
v_gene: TRBV15
CDR3nt: TGTGCCACCAGCAGACGCTGGACAGGGGAAAGAGTATCGGTCGCGTCTGGCTACACCTTC
CDR3aa: CATSRRWTGERVSVASGYTF

abundance: many
d_gene: TRBD2
j_gene: TRBJ2-7
v_gene: TRBV5-1
CDR3nt: TGCGCCAGCAGCCTGGGACTAGCGGAATACGAGCAGTACTTC
CDR3aa: CASSLGLAEYEQYF

abundance: .
d_gene: .
j_gene: TRBJ2-7
v_gene: TRBV6-2/TRBV6-3
CDR3nt: TGTGCCAGCAGTTCCCTTAGGCAGGACGAGCAGTACTTC
CDR3aa: CASSSLRQDEQYF

abundance: many
d_gene: .
j_gene: TRBJ2-5
v_gene: TRBV6-1
CDR3nt: TGTGCCAGCAGTTCTCCGGACAGCGGACGGGAGACCCAGTACTTC
CDR3aa: CASSSPDSGRETQYF

abundance: few
d_gene: .
j_gene: TRBJ2-7
v_gene: TRBV20-1
CDR3nt: TGCAGTGCTAGAGCGGGAAACTACGAGCAGTACTTC
CDR3aa: CSARAGNYEQYF

abundance: .
d_gene: .
j_gene: TRBJ2-7
v_gene: TRBV20-1
CDR3nt: TGCAGTGCTAGAGACTCCGAAAGTAACTCCTACGAGCAGTACTTC
CDR3aa: CSARDSESNSYEQYF

abundance: many
d_gene: .
j_gene: TRBJ1-5
v_gene: TRBV5-1
CDR3nt: TGCGCCAGCAGCTTGGGCGGTGCAAATCAGCCCCAGCATTTT
CDR3aa: CASSLGGANQPQHF

abundance: .
d_gene: .
j_gene: TRBJ2-7
v_gene: TRBV6-4
CDR3nt: TGTGCCAGCAGTGGCAAAGGGGAGCAGAACCATCCTGGGGAGCAGTACTTC
CDR3aa: CASSGKGEQNHPGEQYF

abundance: .
d_gene: TRBD2
j_gene: TRBJ2-1
v_gene: TRBV2
CDR3nt: TGTGCCAGCAGTGAAATAGCGGGGATCTACAATGAGCAGTTCTTC
CDR3aa: CASSEIAGIYNEQFF

abundance: few
d_gene: .
j_gene: TRBJ1-5
v_gene: TRBV9
CDR3nt: TGTGCCAGCAGCGGAGGCGGGGGGGGTGGCCAGCCCCAGCATTTT
CDR3aa: CASSGGGGGGQPQHF

abundance: many
d_gene: TRBD1
j_gene: TRBJ1-2
v_gene: TRBV27
CDR3nt: TGTGCCAGCAGTTCTCTGACAGGGACGGACTATGGCTACACCTTC
CDR3aa: CASSSLTGTDYGYTF

abundance: .
d_gene: .
j_gene: TRBJ2-1
v_gene: TRBV4-3
CDR3nt: TGCGCCAGCAGCCAATCGGAACGGGCACTTAGCTCCTACAATGAGCAGTTCTTC
CDR3aa: CASSQSERALSSYNEQFF

abundance: few
d_gene: TRBD2
j_gene: TRBJ2-3
v_gene: TRBV28
CDR3nt: TGTGCCAGCAGTTTTGCCCTAGCGGGAGGATCGGATACGCAGTATTTT
CDR3aa: CASSFALAGGSDTQYF

abundance: .
d_gene: TRBD2
j_gene: TRBJ2-7
v_gene: TRBV10-3
CDR3nt: TGTGCCATCAGCAGACTAGCGGGAGACGAGCAGTACTTC
CDR3aa: CAISRLAGDEQYF